This T cell receptor (beta chain) derives from a study of blood T cell repertoires in COVID-19. Study context: Sites across the United States, Italy and Spain contributed samples from acute and convalescent COVID-19. The analysed material was cDNA or gDNA that came from T cells, B-cell-depleted T cells, or PBMCs.

Germline V gene data show CDR1 as MNHEY and CDR2 as SVGAGI. The CDR3 is 10 residues long. Of note for this clone: Germline is not matched at one junction end, which may reflect a read error.

Original analysis: Amplification with reference gene primers provided the estimates of nucleated cell counts. Profiled with immunoSEQ multiplex PCR; TCRdb holds only in-frame clones, not every one. D and trimming were read from the DNA, whereas the V and J calls and clone size are those reported in that table. The repertoire includes 120,000 or so clones, approximately 85% of them detected once, and around 27% sits in the top ten. The chain employs TRBV6-5 and TRBJ1-1; 7 nucleotides agree with TRBD1. Sequencing was performed on peripheral blood. The origin of this receptor is a woman over 75 with acute or convalescent COVID-19. The CDR3 DNA sequence: TGTGCCAGAGGACAGGACCTAATCGTCTTT. Its protein is CARGQDLIVF.